This T cell receptor beta chain emerged from a study of cytotoxic CD8 clonotypes in ibrutinib-treated CLL (dated by TCRdb to the early 2020s). In terms of the full investigation: The cohort had 11 relapsed/refractory and more than 14 treatment-naive patients; roughly 17 were IGHV unmutated. Responses were partial in roughly 24 patients and complete in 2; after median approximately 69 months follow-up, roughly 14 stayed in remission and roughly twelve progressed. Response samples were taken after a median of 12 months on treatment, ranging from about 6 to 40 months. An average of around 260,000 productive templates and 80,000 to 100,000 productive rearrangements was obtained per sample. Longitudinal samples were obtainable from about 30% of the 86 participants in the trial. Cryopreserved peripheral blood mononuclear cells were obtained prior to treatment, at the time of response, and at either disease progression or sustained remission. Every sample from remission and from progressive disease was obtained while the patients were still on ibrutinib. What the authors observed across the whole study: Sustained-remission and progressing patients did not have matched sampling times, and lymph node repertoires were not examined. An increase in clonality was observed at ibrutinib response, with clonality remaining stable during sustained remission and falling back toward baseline at progression. Public clonotypes were rare and either shrank or stayed stable during treatment, and the rise in clonality at ibrutinib response reflected expansion of private clonotypes. Baseline clonality was found to be higher than that of age-matched healthy donors and was strongly correlated with circulating CD8+ T-cell counts.

Each clonotype received, on average, about 10x coverage in deep resolution sequencing performed on a MiSeq, where the target depth lay between 1 in 1 million and 1 in 200,000 T cells. The immunoSEQ hsTCRB Kit was used to generate the TCR beta libraries. As for the original processing: ImmunoSEQ Data Assistant and ImmunoSEQ Analyzer were used for data analysis, and V, D and J genes were assigned according to IMGT definitions. Clonality, which ranges from 0 to 1, was calculated as one minus the normalized Shannon entropy of productive rearrangement frequencies. Only overrepresented clonotypes making up at least 0.05% of the repertoire of each patient were included in the public clonotype analysis. Some 12 age-matched healthy donor repertoires from immuneACCESS served as clonality controls. TCRdb's version of the immuneACCESS table is confined to in-frame rearrangements and falls short of the full clone set. An unresolved V gene accounts for under half of the shortfall where checked; the remainder is of unknown origin. The D gene and trimming were derived from the DNA, and the V and J assignments and clone size from that table. The sample table shows more than 110,000 clones, and 76% are seen once. Around 4.9% of the sample belongs to the ten largest clones.

The count of this clone is one. Its antigen has not been determined. The input lacks base qualities; no much larger clone sits a single base away. This sample's time point label indicates: roughly 2 years on ibrutinib. For TCR beta library preparation, approximately 2 micrograms of genomic DNA was extracted from cryopreserved PBMCs. Longitudinal blood samples from CLL patients on ibrutinib monotherapy were analyzed using high-throughput TCR beta sequencing. Patients were enrolled in a phase 2 open-label single-center ibrutinib monotherapy trial. The sequencing used PBMCs, collected after 24 months of ibrutinib treatment. The sequence was collected from a human donor with chronic lymphocytic leukemia.

Read as DNA, the sequence is TGTGCCAGCAGCTTAGTTGGGACAGTCACAGATACGCAGTATTTT. It specifies CASSLVGTVTDTQYF. Recombination joined TRBV11-2 with TRBJ2-3; 7 central bases correspond to TRBD1. As encoded in the germline V gene, CDR1 is SGHAT while CDR2 is FQNNGV. Compared with germline, V lacks 1 base and J lacks 2 bases; bases without a gene match: 3. The CDR3 covers 15 residues, taking in both the cysteine and the phenylalanine. Left in the record is the CDR3 DNA by itself, 45 bases read in frame from the first base.